This T cell receptor beta chain stems from a study of blood T cell repertoires in COVID-19. Background on the study: Acute-phase and convalescent COVID-19 samples originated in the United States, Italy and Spain. The cDNA or gDNA used as material had been derived from T cells, B-cell-depleted T cells, or PBMCs.

As handled by the study authors: Reference gene primers were amplified, and this amplification served to estimate nucleated cell counts. Libraries were prepared by immunoSEQ multiplex PCR; TCRdb keeps only in-frame clonotypes and omits some of them. The V and J calls and clone size come from that table; D and trimming were worked out from the DNA. The sample lists about 140,000 clones, 88% occurring once. Losses at the gene ends were 3 bases for V and 6 bases for J; bases not matched to a gene: 5. The CDR3 length is 15 residues. Per germline, CDR1 MNHNS and CDR2 SASEGT. The J gene is TRBJ2-2, the V gene TRBV6-1; 9 nucleotides agree with TRBD1. Input material: peripheral blood. This receptor was obtained from a man in his sixties with active or convalescent COVID-19. The CDR3 coding sequence is TGTGCCAGCAGTGAGCGGACAGGGGACCCCGGGGAGCTGTTTTTT. Translation gives CASSERTGDPGELFF.